The source of this T cell receptor (beta chain) is a study of blood T cell repertoires in COVID-19. Study at large: There were acute and convalescent COVID-19 samples, and they came from the United States, Italy and Spain. In each case, the material was cDNA or gDNA derived from T cells, B-cell-depleted T cells, or PBMCs.

Authors' methods: Estimation of nucleated cell counts was performed using reference gene primer amplification. Clones were sequenced by immunoSEQ multiplex PCR, and TCRdb holds only the in-frame ones, with some missing. V, J and clone size are taken as reported in that table, and D and trimming were inferred from the DNA itself. The sample gives fewer than 200,000 clones, 75% to 90% of which show up once; less than 9% is in the top ten. The CDR3 contains 14 residues. The V and J ends lost 7 bases and 7 bases, in that order; junction bases with no gene match: 7. Germline CDR1 is KGHDR and CDR2 is SFDVKD.

The chain joins TRBV24-1 to TRBJ1-5, with 9 nucleotides matching TRBD1. This receptor was obtained from a woman aged 60-75 years with acute or convalescent COVID-19. Input material: peripheral blood. The CDR3 here is CATRTQGARQPQHF. DNA of the CDR3: TGTGCCACCAGAACACAGGGGGCTCGACAGCCCCAGCATTTT.